This TCR beta chain was sequenced for a study of blood T cell repertoires in COVID-19 (dated by TCRdb to 2018 to 2020). Turning to the overall study: Samples covering the acute and convalescent phases of COVID-19 were provided by collaborators in the United States, Italy and Spain. The prospective study material was composed of cDNA or gDNA derived from T cells, B-cell-depleted T cells, or PBMCs. The dataset comprised deeply sampled blood TCRbeta repertoires from subjects exposed to, actively infected with, or recovered from COVID-19. The repertoires were made available in a free public database intended to serve as a resource for research on the immune response to SARS-CoV-2. The samples were drawn from two sources: the first 160 participants of the ongoing ImmuneRACE study, and 1,000 to 1,500 subjects contributed by 6 global collaborators. Sample metadata almost always included a de-identified subject ID, COVID-19 status, age in years and sex. HLA class I and class II types, where available, came from metadata supplied by the sample provider rather than from assay-based typing. The study at large found these results: The amount of clinical and demographic metadata varied by source and participant and was provided uncurated.

As regards this clone: The clone's antigen remains unknown. Base-call qualities are not available, and no considerably larger clone is one nucleotide away.

The cysteine opens and the phenylalanine closes a CDR3 of 15 amino acids. CDR3 DNA only is kept here, 45 bases in frame from base 1. The trim is 1 base for V and 0 bases for J, with a gap of 10 bases between the germline ends. Per the germline V gene, SGHTA is the CDR1 and FQGNSA is the CDR2. TCRbeta CDR3 regions were amplified from genomic DNA using the immunoSEQ Assay, a bias-controlled multiplex PCR. Processing in the source paper ran as follows. Within the assay, amplification of reference gene primers was used to estimate how many nucleated cells each sample contained. Sequence reads were collapsed and filtered to measure the absolute abundance of every unique TCRbeta CDR3 rearrangement. For each sample, productive Simpson clonality was calculated as the square root of Simpson's diversity index across productive rearrangements. This is the immuneACCESS table as TCRdb keeps it, with only in-frame sequences that have V and J called. A part of the clones is gone; compared with another copy, unresolved V genes explain less than half, and the rest is unexplained. That table furnishes V, J and clone size, whereas the DNA furnished D and trimming. The sample has roughly 120,000 clones on record, about 70% of them singletons. The top ten constitute under 10% of the sample.

Collaborating institutions collected whole blood in K2EDTA tubes following their own protocols. Collaborator samples were shipped for TCRbeta analysis as frozen whole blood, isolated PBMCs, or DNA extracted from either sample type. This sequence uses TRBV7-2 and TRBJ2-7; the D gene is not confidently resolved. Sequencing was performed on peripheral blood. The sequence derives from a woman aged 55-69 years with acute or convalescent COVID-19. The CDR3 sequence is CASSLDRTSSYEQYF. The DNA sequence is TGTGCCAGCAGCTTAGATCGCACCAGCTCCTACGAGCAGTACTTC.